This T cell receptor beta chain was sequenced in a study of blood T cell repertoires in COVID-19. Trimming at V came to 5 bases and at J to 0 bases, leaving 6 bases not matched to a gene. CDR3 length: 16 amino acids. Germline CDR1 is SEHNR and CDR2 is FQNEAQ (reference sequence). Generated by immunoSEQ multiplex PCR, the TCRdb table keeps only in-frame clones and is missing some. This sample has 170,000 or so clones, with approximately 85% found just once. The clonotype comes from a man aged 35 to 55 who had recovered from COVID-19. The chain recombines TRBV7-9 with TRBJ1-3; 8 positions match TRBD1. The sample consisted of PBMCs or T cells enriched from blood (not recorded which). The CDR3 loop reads CASSARDRSSGNTIYF. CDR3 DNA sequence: TGTGCCAGCAGCGCAAGGGACAGGAGCTCTGGAAACACCATATATTTT.